This T cell receptor (beta chain) is from a study of blood T cell repertoires in COVID-19. Across the whole study: Specimens from acute and convalescent COVID-19 originated in the United States, Italy and Spain. The analysed material was cDNA or gDNA that came from T cells, B-cell-depleted T cells, or PBMCs.

Germline loops: CDR1 MNHEY, CDR2 SVGAGI. The germline V and J ends were trimmed by 0 bases and 3 bases, with 7 bases remaining between them. The CDR3 contains 14 residues. In the original processing: Reference gene primer amplification gave estimated nucleated cell counts. Profiling relied on immunoSEQ multiplex PCR, and the TCRdb table lists in-frame clones only, not all of them. V and J calls plus clone size are reproduced from that table; the DNA served to infer D and trimming. The data show around 370,000 clones, with 91% seen just once and 2.5% to 4% held by the top ten. This receptor was taken from a woman in her late teens or twenties who had recovered from COVID-19. The sample taken for sequencing was peripheral blood. The V call is TRBV6-5, the J call TRBJ2-3, with D maybe TRBD2 (5 bases). The CDR3 sequence: CASSYSWETDTQYF. CDR3 DNA sequence: TGTGCCAGCAGTTACTCTTGGGAGACAGATACGCAGTATTTT.